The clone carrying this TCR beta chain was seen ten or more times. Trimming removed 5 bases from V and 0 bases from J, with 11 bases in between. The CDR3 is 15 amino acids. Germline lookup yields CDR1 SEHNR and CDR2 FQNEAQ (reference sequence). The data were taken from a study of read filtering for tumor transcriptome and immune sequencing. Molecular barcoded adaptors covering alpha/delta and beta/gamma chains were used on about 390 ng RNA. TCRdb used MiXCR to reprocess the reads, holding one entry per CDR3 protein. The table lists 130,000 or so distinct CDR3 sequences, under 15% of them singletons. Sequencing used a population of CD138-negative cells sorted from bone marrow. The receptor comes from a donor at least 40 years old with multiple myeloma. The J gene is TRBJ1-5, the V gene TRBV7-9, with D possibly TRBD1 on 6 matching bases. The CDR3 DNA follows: TGTGCCAGCAGCCATACAGGGCCTAGCAATCAGCCCCAGCATTTT. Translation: CASSHTGPSNQPQHF.